This TCR beta chain was recovered during a study of identical twins. This CDR3 spans 13 amino acids. Trimming pared 4 bases from V and 7 bases from J, leaving 8 bases between. This clonotype has a handful of counts. The antigen is undetermined. Study outcomes and limitations: It was possible that invariant MAIT and iNKT cells partly confounded the zero-insertion analyses. Beta clonotypes that were abundant in cord blood contained fewer insertions, a pattern absent from memory repertoires. Within twin pairs, the out-of-frame alpha sequences they shared showed excess low generation probability.

TCRdb called the 5' RACE reads again in MiXCR, with one record for every CDR3 protein. The sample contains hundreds of thousands of distinct CDR3 sequences, about 7.6% of which appear only once. The sample was also reused in another study, on yellow fever vaccine responses in identical twins.

The receptor comes from a young woman in good health. This sequence joins TRBV12-3 or TRBV12-4 and TRBJ1-6; a weak D match, TRBD1 (5 bases). The specimen sequenced was PBMCs. The CDR3 coding sequence is TGTGCCAGCAGTTCACAGGAAAATTCACCCCTCCACTTT. Amino acids: CASSSQENSPLHF.